The rows below give T cell receptor beta chains drawn from one sample of a study of tumor-infiltrating lymphocytes in oesophageal squamous cell carcinoma. Each CDR3 protein gets one entry after TCRdb re-called the PCR reads with MiXCR. Altogether 10,000 to 14,000 distinct CDR3 sequences are present, 50% to 65% being singletons, with the ten largest covering roughly 37%. The sequenced material came from esophageal tumor tissue. The receptors were sampled from a male donor with esophageal squamous cell carcinoma. CDR3s include the opening cysteine and the closing phenylalanine or tryptophan. The order of the fields is D gene, J gene, V gene, clone size, CDR3 DNA, CDR3 protein. D genes are given only for firm matches. A row's size may be missing; if present it is once, few, many or a size class.

NA | TRBJ2-3 | TRBV6-1 | many | TGTGCCAGCAGTGCGCGACAAAATACGCAGTATTTT | CASSARQNTQYF
NA | TRBJ2-1 | TRBV7-8 | NA | TGTGCCAGCATCCCAATGCGAGAAAACAATGAGCAGTTCTTC | CASIPMRENNEQFF
TRBD2 | TRBJ2-1 | TRBV11-2 | large | TGTGCCAGCAGCTTAGTTGCGGGAGTTTCCTACAATGAGCAGTTCTTC | CASSLVAGVSYNEQFF
NA | TRBJ2-1 | TRBV6-1 | few | TGTGCCAGCAGTGAAGCAGGTATAGGGCTAAGCTCCTACAATGAGCAGTTCTTC | CASSEAGIGLSSYNEQFF
NA | TRBJ2-5 | TRBV24-1 | once | TGTGCCACCAGGATGACAGGCGCAGAGACCCAGTACTTC | CATRMTGAETQYF
TRBD1 | TRBJ2-1 | TRBV7-6 | NA | TGTGCTAGCAGCTTAGCCATACAGGGGGTGGGTTCCTACAATGAGCAGTTCTTC | CASSLAIQGVGSYNEQFF
NA | TRBJ2-7 | TRBV7-9 | NA | TGTGCCAGCAGCTTATCGGCAGTTTGGCAGGGGAGGTACGAGCAGTACTTC | CASSLSAVWQGRYEQYF
TRBD1 | TRBJ2-6 | TRBV7-8 | NA | TGTGCCAGCAGCCTACGGGACAGTCACTCTGGGGCCAACGTCCTGACTTTC | CASSLRDSHSGANVLTF
NA | TRBJ2-5 | TRBV7-6 | NA | TGTGCCAGCAGCTTAGAGCCAGGGCGTAACCAAGAGACCCAGTACTTC | CASSLEPGRNQETQYF
TRBD1 | TRBJ2-5 | TRBV7-8 | NA | TGTGCCAGCAGCTCGACAGGGCCAGAGACCCAGTACTTC | CASSSTGPETQYF
TRBD2 | TRBJ2-5 | TRBV5-4 | few | TGTGCCAGCACCCTCTGGCGGGGGGGCGGGGAGACCCAGTACTTC | CASTLWRGGGETQYF
NA | TRBJ2-7 | TRBV7-3 | NA | TGTGCCTCCAGCCTAGAGGGGGGAGGGCCCTACGAGCAGTACTTC | CASSLEGGGPYEQYF
TRBD1 | TRBJ2-3 | TRBV6-2/TRBV6-3 | NA | TGTGCCAGCAGGCCCAGGGGGTACAATTCACCCCTCCACTTC | CASRPRGYNSPLHF
NA | TRBJ1-5 | TRBV7-2 | NA | TGTGCCAGCATCTACAGGGCAGGTCAGCCCCAGCATTTT | CASIYRAGQPQHF
TRBD2 | TRBJ2-5 | TRBV28 | NA | TGTGCCAGCAGCTCGCTAGCGGGAGTGGAGACCCAGTACTTC | CASSSLAGVETQYF
TRBD2 | TRBJ2-3 | TRBV7-3 | NA | TGTGCCAGCAGCTCCGAGGGGAGGGAGGGGACAGATACGCAGTATTTT | CASSSEGREGTDTQYF
NA | TRBJ2-3 | TRBV29-1 | once | TGCAGCGTTGAGGGGGCGCGAGATTCTAGCACAGATACGCAGTATTTT | CSVEGARDSSTDTQYF
NA | TRBJ2-7 | TRBV11-2 | NA | TGTGCCAGCAGCTTAGAACCCAACGAGCAGTACTTC | CASSLEPNEQYF
NA | TRBJ2-7 | TRBV28 | few | TGTGCCACCTATGGGGGGACGGTTGCTTGGGAGCAGTACTTC | CATYGGTVAWEQYF
TRBD1 | TRBJ2-6 | TRBV2 | NA | TGTGCCAGGGCAGACAGGGGTCCGCCTCTCTCTGGGGCCAACGTCCTGACTTTC | CARADRGPPLSGANVLTF
TRBD1 | TRBJ2-2 | TRBV7-6 | few | TGTGCCAGCAGCGCAAACAGGGGCGACACCGGGGAGCTGTTTTTT | CASSANRGDTGELFF
NA | TRBJ2-7 | TRBV6-1 | medium-sized | TGTGCCAGCAGCAGGGCCACCTACGAGCAGTACTTC | CASSRATYEQYF
TRBD1 | TRBJ2-7 | TRBV7-3 | NA | TGTGCCAGCAGCTCCGGACAGGGATCCTACGAGCAGTACTTC | CASSSGQGSYEQYF
NA | TRBJ1-1 | TRBV7-4 | NA | TGTGCCAGCAGCTTTAATATGAACACTGAAGCTTTCTTT | CASSFNMNTEAFF
NA | TRBJ2-5 | TRBV7-2 | NA | TGTGCCAGCAGCTTAGATGGGACAAGGAATGAGCGGTACTTC | CASSLDGTRNERYF
NA | TRBJ2-5 | TRBV7-2 | NA | TGTGCCAGCAGCTTAGATGCTAGCGTAGTCGAGACCCAGTACTTC | CASSLDASVVETQYF
NA | TRBJ2-3 | TRBV28 | NA | TGTGCCAGCAGTTTACAGGGATCCGTCTCAGATACGCAGTATTTT | CASSLQGSVSDTQYF
NA | TRBJ2-5 | TRBV7-6 | NA | TGTGCCAGCAGCTTAGTCCGTAATACGAAGACCCAGTACTTC | CASSLVRNTKTQYF
TRBD2 | TRBJ2-5 | TRBV10-3 | few | TGTGCCATCAGTGTCCCCGATACTAGCGGGTTTACAATGAGCAGTTCTTTC | CAISVPDTSGFTMSSSF
TRBD1 | TRBJ2-5 | TRBV12-3/TRBV12-4 | NA | TGTGCCAGCACCATACAGGGGCAAGAGACCCAGTACTTC | CASTIQGQETQYF
NA | TRBJ2-6 | TRBV6-1 | NA | TGTGCCAGCAGACCGGCGCCAGGGTCTGGGGCCAACGTCCTGACTTTC | CASRPAPGSGANVLTF
NA | TRBJ2-7 | TRBV12-3/TRBV12-4 | NA | TGTGCCAGCAGTTTTAGGGCTTTGGGCGAGCAGTACTTC | CASSFRALGEQYF
NA | TRBJ1-5 | TRBV12-3/TRBV12-4 | NA | TGTGCCAGCAGTAGTCGGGGGAATAGCAATCAGCCCCAGCATTTT | CASSSRGNSNQPQHF
NA | TRBJ2-7 | TRBV12-3/TRBV12-4 | NA | TGTGCCAGCAGTTTACGGCCCGACAGGTACGAGCAGTACTTC | CASSLRPDRYEQYF
NA | TRBJ2-3 | TRBV11-3 | medium-sized | TGTGCCAGCAGCTTAGTATTCTCTAGCGAAGAATCAGATACGCAGTATTTT | CASSLVFSSEESDTQYF
NA | TRBJ2-1 | TRBV6-6 | few | TGTGCCAGCAGTTACACCGCCGGGACCCACTCCTACAATGAGCAGTTCTTC | CASSYTAGTHSYNEQFF
NA | TRBJ2-7 | TRBV7-2 | NA | TGTGCCAGCAGCTCCATGAGCACCGCGGGAATCTACGAGCAGTACTTC | CASSSMSTAGIYEQYF
NA | TRBJ1-2 | TRBV6-5 | NA | TGTGCCAGCAGTCGGGACGGGTTAGGCTACACCTTC | CASSRDGLGYTF
NA | TRBJ2-5 | TRBV7-2 | few | TGTGCCAGCAGCTTAATGGGAAGGGCTGAGACCCAGTACTTC | CASSLMGRAETQYF
TRBD1 | TRBJ1-2 | TRBV6-9 | NA | TGTGCCAGCAGTTATGGGGGACAGGGGGCCTTTGTCTATGGCTACACCTTC | CASSYGGQGAFVYGYTF
TRBD2 | TRBJ2-1 | TRBV6-5 | NA | TGTGCCAGCACCCCCGGACTAGCGGGAATAAATGAGCAGTTCTTC | CASTPGLAGINEQFF
NA | TRBJ2-3 | TRBV6-1 | NA | TGTGCCAGCAGTCTCACCGGGGCGGCTACGCAGTATTTT | CASSLTGAATQYF
NA | TRBJ2-7 | TRBV7-3 | NA | TGTGCCAGCAGCCTATCCGGCCCCCTCTCCTACGAGCAGTACTTC | CASSLSGPLSYEQYF
NA | TRBJ2-5 | TRBV12-2 | NA | TGTGCAAGTCGCCTCTTACGCCCTATAGCGGGAGGGCCAGGAGAGACCCAGTACTTC | CASRLLRPIAGGPGETQYF
NA | TRBJ1-2 | TRBV5-1 | NA | TGCGCCACCAGCGTAGTCACAGGGATCGGCTACACCTTC | CATSVVTGIGYTF
NA | TRBJ2-1 | TRBV7-2 | NA | TGTGCCAGCAGCTTGAGGGCAGTGACCTACGAGCAGTTCTTC | CASSLRAVTYEQFF
NA | TRBJ2-5 | TRBV7-9 | few | TGTGCCAGCAGTTACCGGGACTACCAAGAGACCCAGTACTTC | CASSYRDYQETQYF
TRBD2 | TRBJ2-1 | TRBV27 | medium-sized | TGTGCCAGCAGCTTCGGACTAGCGGACAATGAGCAGTTCTTC | CASSFGLADNEQFF
NA | TRBJ2-5 | TRBV7-2 | NA | TGTGCCAGCAGCTCCGACAGAGTAAGGCTAGGAGAGACCCAGTACTTC | CASSSDRVRLGETQYF
TRBD1 | TRBJ2-2 | TRBV7-3 | NA | TGTGCCAGCAGCAAGACAGGGTGGGACACCGGGGAGCTGTTTTTT | CASSKTGWDTGELFF
NA | TRBJ1-5 | TRBV9 | many | TGTGCCAGCAGCGTAGGGGCAGGGCAAGGGCCCCAGCATTTT | CASSVGAGQGPQHF
TRBD1 | TRBJ2-7 | TRBV7-8 | NA | TGTGCCAGCAGCTTCTGGACAGGGGATTCCTACGAGCAGTACTTC | CASSFWTGDSYEQYF
NA | TRBJ2-3 | TRBV7-6 | NA | TGTGCCAGCAGCTTAAGTTTGGGGCAAGAGACCCAGTATTTT | CASSLSLGQETQYF
TRBD2 | TRBJ2-4 | TRBV28 | NA | TGTGCCAGCAGTTTCCCTAGCGGGGGGGCCGCCAGAAACATTCAGTACTTC | CASSFPSGGAARNIQYF
TRBD1 | TRBJ2-1 | TRBV7-7 | once | TGTGCTAGCAGCTCGGACAGGAACAATGAGCAGTTCTTC | CASSSDRNNEQFF
NA | TRBJ1-1 | TRBV27 | once | TGTGCCACAAGGGGCTTTATGAACACTGAAGCTTTCTTT | CATRGFMNTEAFF
TRBD1 | TRBJ2-1 | TRBV7-3 | large | TGTGCCAGCAGCTTAAATCTGGACAGGGGCTCCGATGAGCAGTTCTTC | CASSLNLDRGSDEQFF
NA | TRBJ2-1 | TRBV6-6 | once | TGTGCCAGCAGCGCCGTGGGCCATGAGCAGTTCTTC | CASSAVGHEQFF
TRBD2 | TRBJ2-7 | TRBV27 | many | TGTGCCAGCCCACTAGCGGGATGGAACTACGAGCAGTACTTC | CASPLAGWNYEQYF